These 4 T cell receptor beta chains originate from one sample sequenced in a study of cytomegalovirus exposure and HLA in healthy donors. Both 60 Vbeta primers and 13 Jbeta primers went into the PCR. Clones were sequenced by immunoSEQ multiplex PCR, and TCRdb holds only the in-frame ones, with some missing. The table has about 160,000 clones, about 80% seen once; the top ten hold over 0.95%. The sample taken for sequencing was PBMCs. These receptors all stem from a woman aged 50 to 60 in good health and CMV-seronegative.

There are a few counts of this clone. The V call is TRBV9, the J call TRBJ1-6; 7 bases match TRBD1. CDR3 length: 17 amino acids. J lost 6 bases, V lost 0 bases, and 9 bases had no gene match. Germline loops: CDR1 SGDLS, CDR2 YYNGEE. As DNA, the CDR3 is TGTGCCAGCAGCGTAGCAGACAGGGCGGTTCGTAATTCACCCCTCCACTTT. Amino acids: CASSVADRAVRNSPLHF.

The chain uses TRBV7-6 and TRBJ2-4, with TRBD1 identical over 11 bases. J was trimmed by 9 bases and V by 5 bases; bases with no gene match: 6. This CDR3 spans 14 amino acids. Germline assignment: CDR1 SGHVS and CDR2 FNYEAQ. The chain's CDR3 is CASSPRTGGGIQYF. The CDR3 DNA reads TGTGCCAGCAGCCCCCGGACAGGGGGCGGCATTCAGTACTTC.

Points on this clone: An end of the junction differs from the germline gene, which may be a read error. The chain joins TRBV2 to TRBJ2-1; 8 nucleotides line up with TRBD2. The CDR3 totals 13 residues. Germline V gene sequence: CDR1 SNHLY, CDR2 FYNNEI. The CDR3 sequence: CASTALNQAGVVF. The CDR3 nucleotides read TGTGCCAGCACTGCGTTGAACCAAGCGGGAGTCGTCTTC.

CDR3 DNA: TGTGCCAGCAGCTTGACAGCAGCAACTAATGAAAAACTGTTTTTT. Translated: CASSLTAATNEKLFF. The chain combines TRBV11-1 with TRBJ1-4; tentative D call: TRBD1 (5 bases). Trimming removed 3 bases from V and 0 bases from J, with 8 bases in between. The CDR3 has 15 amino acids. The germline V gene has CDR1 SGHAT and CDR2 FQDESV (reference sequence).